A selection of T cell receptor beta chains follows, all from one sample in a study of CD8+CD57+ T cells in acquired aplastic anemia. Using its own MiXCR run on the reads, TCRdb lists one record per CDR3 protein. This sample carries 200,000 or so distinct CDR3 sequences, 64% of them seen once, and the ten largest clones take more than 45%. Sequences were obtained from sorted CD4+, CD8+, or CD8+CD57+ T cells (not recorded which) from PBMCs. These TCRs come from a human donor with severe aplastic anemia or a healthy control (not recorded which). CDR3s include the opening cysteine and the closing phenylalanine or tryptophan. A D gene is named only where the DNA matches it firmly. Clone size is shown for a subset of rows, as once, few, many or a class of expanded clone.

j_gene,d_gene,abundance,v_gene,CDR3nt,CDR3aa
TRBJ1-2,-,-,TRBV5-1,TGCGCCAGCAGCTTGGGCCTAGACAGGTCCCACTATGGCTACACCTTC,CASSLGLDRSHYGYTF
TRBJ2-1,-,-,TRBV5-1,TGCGCCAGCAGCTTGGATCGTAGGGACTGGTCCTACAATGAGCAGTTCTTC,CASSLDRRDWSYNEQFF
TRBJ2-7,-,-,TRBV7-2,TGTGCCAGTAGTGCACGACACCAGCCCAGCTCCTACGAGCAGTACTTC,CASSARHQPSSYEQYF
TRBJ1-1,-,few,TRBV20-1,TGCAGTGCTAGAGAGGGTATCACTGAAGCTTTCTTT,CSAREGITEAFF
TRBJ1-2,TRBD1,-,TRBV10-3,TGTGCCAGCAGGAATGACAGGGTTGGATATGGCTACACCTTC,CASRNDRVGYGYTF
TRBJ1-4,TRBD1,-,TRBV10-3,TGTGCCATCAGTGAGGGCCGGGACAGGGAGGTAACTAATGAAAAACTGTTTTTT,CAISEGRDREVTNEKLFF
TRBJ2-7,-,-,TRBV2,TGTGCCAGCAGCTTAGCCGGGGAACCGAGCAACTTC,CASSLAGEPSNF
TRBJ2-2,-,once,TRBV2,TGTGCCACTGAAAACACCGGGGAGCTGTTTTTT,CATENTGELFF
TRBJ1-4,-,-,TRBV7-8,TGTGCCAGCAGCTTAGGCCAACAGGGTAGGGGTGAAAAACTGTTTTTT,CASSLGQQGRGEKLFF
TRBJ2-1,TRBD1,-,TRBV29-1,TGCAGCGTTGGACAGGGTAAAGGCAATGAGCAGTTCTTC,CSVGQGKGNEQFF
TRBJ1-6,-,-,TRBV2,TGTGCCAGCAGCAACCGGGATTTAAATTCACCCCTCCACTTT,CASSNRDLNSPLHF
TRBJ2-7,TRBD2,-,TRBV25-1,TGTGCCAGCAGTCCCGAAGCGGGGGGGCTTGAGCAGTACTTC,CASSPEAGGLEQYF
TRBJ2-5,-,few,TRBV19,TGTGCCAGTCGAGCCGTGTACCAAGAGACCCAGTACTTC,CASRAVYQETQYF
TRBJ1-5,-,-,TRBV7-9,TGTGCCAGCAGCCATTTGGGGTCGTTTAGCAATCAGCCCCAGCATTTT,CASSHLGSFSNQPQHF
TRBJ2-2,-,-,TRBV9,TGTGCCAGCAGCTTATCTCCTAGCCCCGGGGAGCTGTTTTTT,CASSLSPSPGELFF
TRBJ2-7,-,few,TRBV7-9,TGTGCCAGCAGCTTAGTGGGGGCCGGGTACGAGCAGTACTTC,CASSLVGAGYEQYF
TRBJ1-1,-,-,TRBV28,TGTGCCAGCAGTTTATCCTTCAGGGAGGGGAACACTGAAGCTTTCTTT,CASSLSFREGNTEAFF
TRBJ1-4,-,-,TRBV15,TGTGCCACCAGCAGAGATCAGGGAGAAAAACTGTTTTTT,CATSRDQGEKLFF
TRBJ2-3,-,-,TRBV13,TGTGCCAGCAGCTTGGGGGACAGCACAGATACGCAGTATTTT,CASSLGDSTDTQYF
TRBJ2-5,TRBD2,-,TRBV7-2,TGTGCCAGCAGCGTTGGACTAGCGGGAGGGACCCAGTACTTC,CASSVGLAGGTQYF
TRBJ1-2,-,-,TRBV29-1,TGCAGCGTTGAAGACAGTAACTATGGCTACACCTTC,CSVEDSNYGYTF
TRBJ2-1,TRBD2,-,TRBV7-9,TGTGCCAGCAGCCGCGGGGGGCAGTTAGGTGAGCAGTTCTTC,CASSRGGQLGEQFF
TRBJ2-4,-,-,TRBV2,TGTGCCAGCAGAAGCCAGGAGGTACTAGCCAAAAACATTCAGTACTTC,CASRSQEVLAKNIQYF
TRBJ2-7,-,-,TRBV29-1,TGCAGCAGTTTTCTGGGTGGCTCCTACGGGCAGTACTTC,CSSFLGGSYGQYF
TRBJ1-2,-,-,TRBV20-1,TGCAGTGCCCCATTGTGGTCAGGGGATCTCACCTTC,CSAPLWSGDLTF
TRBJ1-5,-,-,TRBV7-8,TGTGCCAGCAGTCTTTCTATCGGCAATCAGCCCCAGCATTTT,CASSLSIGNQPQHF
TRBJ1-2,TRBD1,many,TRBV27,TGTGCCAGCAGGGGGACAGGGTTCCGTGGCTACACCTTC,CASRGTGFRGYTF
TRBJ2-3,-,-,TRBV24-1,TGTGCCACCAGTGAGCGAGGGGTGGGCGAGGGAGATACGCAGTATTTT,CATSERGVGEGDTQYF
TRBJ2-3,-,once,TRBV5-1,TGCGCCAGCAGCGTTACTCTCGATACGCAGTATTTT,CASSVTLDTQYF